This T cell receptor (beta chain) was retrieved from a study of T cell repertoires in cytomegalovirus infection. General study findings and limits: The study found HLA-C-restricted CMV-specific TCR beta clonotypes dominating the ex vivo response. The study identified carriers of CMV plus the relevant HLA from cumulative public TCR beta family frequency.

TCRdb re-called the reads with MiXCR, one entry per CDR3 protein. The sample has 290,000 or so distinct CDR3 sequences, roughly 24% seen once; the top ten hold 11% to 15%. The CDR3 totals 12 residues. In germline, CDR1 is MDHEN, CDR2 SYDVKM. Trimming pared 7 bases from V and 2 bases from J, leaving 6 bases between. This clonotype was picked up a small number of times. What it binds is unknown. The chain has TRBV28 and TRBJ1-5; D unresolved. This sequence was found in a human donor in good health (CMV status not recorded). Some clones in this sample may be carry-over from other donors' samples. The sample taken for sequencing was PBMCs. CDR3 in DNA: TGTGCCAGCATAACAGGCAATCAGCCCCAGCATTTT. It specifies CASITGNQPQHF.